Here is one T cell receptor beta chain with its context. This record belongs to a study of OX40 agonist ivuxolimab in advanced cancers. Looking at the study overall: The study enrolled dose-escalation patients with hepatocellular carcinoma, melanoma, renal cell or head and neck cancer. At 65% to 85% male, the cohort had a mean age of around 56 years, ranging from about 23 to 80. Partial responses were achieved by three patients, one with hepatocellular carcinoma and two with cutaneous melanoma.

Profiling relied on immunoSEQ multiplex PCR, and the TCRdb table lists in-frame clones only, not all of them. The sample consists of 45,000 to 60,000 clones, 75% to 90% of them appearing once. The germline V gene encodes CDR1 SGHRS and CDR2 YFSETQ. The CDR3 runs to 17 residues. The V end was cut by 3 bases, the J end by 6 bases, with 22 bases between. The rearrangement uses TRBV5-1 and TRBJ2-1, with D tentatively TRBD1 (5 bases). This clonotype was obtained from an adult with an advanced solid tumor such as melanoma, head and neck, liver or kidney cancer. Sequencing used CD4+ or CD8+ T cells sorted from blood, obtained in a trial of the OX40 agonist ivuxolimab. The DNA for the CDR3 is TGCGCCAGCAGCTACACGAGTGGGGCTAGTAAGAGCAATGAGCAGTTCTTC. Translated: CASSYTSGASKSNEQFF.